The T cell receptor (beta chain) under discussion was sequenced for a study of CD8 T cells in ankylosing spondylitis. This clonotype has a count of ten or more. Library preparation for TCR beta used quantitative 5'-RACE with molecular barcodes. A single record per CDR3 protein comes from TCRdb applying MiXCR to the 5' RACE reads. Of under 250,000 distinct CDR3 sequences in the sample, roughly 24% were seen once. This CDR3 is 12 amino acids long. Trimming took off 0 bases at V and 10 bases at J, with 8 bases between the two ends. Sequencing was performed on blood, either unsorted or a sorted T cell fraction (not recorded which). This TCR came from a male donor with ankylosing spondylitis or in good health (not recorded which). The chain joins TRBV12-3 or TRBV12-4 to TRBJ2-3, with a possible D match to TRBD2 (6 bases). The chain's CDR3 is CASSLAGGAQYF. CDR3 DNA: TGTGCCAGCAGTTTAGCAGGAGGGGCGCAGTATTTT.